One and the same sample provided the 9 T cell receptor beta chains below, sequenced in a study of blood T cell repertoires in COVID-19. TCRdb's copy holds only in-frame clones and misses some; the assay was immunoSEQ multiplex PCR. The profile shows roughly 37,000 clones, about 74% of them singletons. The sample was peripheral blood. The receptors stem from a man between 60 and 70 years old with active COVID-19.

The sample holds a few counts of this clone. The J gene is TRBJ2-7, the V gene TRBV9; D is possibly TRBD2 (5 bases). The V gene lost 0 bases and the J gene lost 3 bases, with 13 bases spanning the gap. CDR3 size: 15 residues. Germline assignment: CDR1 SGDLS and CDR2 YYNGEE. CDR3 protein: CASSVVPGNGYEQYF. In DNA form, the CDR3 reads TGTGCCAGCAGCGTAGTCCCCGGGAATGGCTACGAGCAGTACTTC.

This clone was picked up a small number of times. The CDR3 coding sequence is TGTGCCAGCAGTCCGTTTGTGGGCCTGTATAGCAATCAGCCCCAGCATTTT. It translates to CASSPFVGLYSNQPQHF. The rearrangement uses TRBV6-2 or TRBV6-3 and TRBJ1-5; unclear D gene. This CDR3 is 17 amino acids long. CDR1 is MNHEY and CDR2 is SVGEGT in the germline V gene. V gave up 5 bases and J gave up 0 bases, with 17 bases separating them.

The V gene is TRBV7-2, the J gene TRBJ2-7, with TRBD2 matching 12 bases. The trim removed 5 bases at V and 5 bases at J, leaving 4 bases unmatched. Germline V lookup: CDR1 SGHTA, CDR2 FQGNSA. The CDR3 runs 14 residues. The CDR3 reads CASSPSGRGNEQYF. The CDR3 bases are TGTGCCAGCAGCCCTAGCGGGAGGGGGAACGAGCAGTACTTC.

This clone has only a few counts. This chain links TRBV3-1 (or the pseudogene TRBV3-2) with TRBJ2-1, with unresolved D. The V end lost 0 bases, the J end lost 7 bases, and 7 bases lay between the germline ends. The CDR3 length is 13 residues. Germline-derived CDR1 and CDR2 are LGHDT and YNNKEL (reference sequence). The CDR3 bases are TGTGCCAGCAGCCAAGATTGCCGGAATGAGCAGTTCTTC. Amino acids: CASSQDCRNEQFF.

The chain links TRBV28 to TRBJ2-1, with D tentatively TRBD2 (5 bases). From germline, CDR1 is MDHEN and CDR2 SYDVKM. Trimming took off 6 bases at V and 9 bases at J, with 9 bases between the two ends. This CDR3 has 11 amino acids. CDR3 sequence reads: CASSGEVEQFF. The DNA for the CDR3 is TGTGCCAGCAGCGGGGAAGTTGAGCAGTTCTTC.

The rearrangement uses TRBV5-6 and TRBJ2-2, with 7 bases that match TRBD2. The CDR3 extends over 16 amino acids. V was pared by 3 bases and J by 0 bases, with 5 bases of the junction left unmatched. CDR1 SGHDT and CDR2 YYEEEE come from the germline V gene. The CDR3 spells CASSSSSGANTGELFF. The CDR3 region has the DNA TGTGCCAGCAGCTCCTCTAGCGGAGCGAACACCGGGGAGCTGTTTTTT.

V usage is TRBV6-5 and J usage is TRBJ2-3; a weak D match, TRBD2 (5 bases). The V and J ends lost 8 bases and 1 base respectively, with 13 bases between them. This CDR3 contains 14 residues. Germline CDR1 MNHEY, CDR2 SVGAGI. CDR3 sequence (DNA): TGTGCCAGCTCCTCGGGGTCTCGCACAGATACGCAGTATTTT. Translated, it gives CASSSGSRTDTQYF.

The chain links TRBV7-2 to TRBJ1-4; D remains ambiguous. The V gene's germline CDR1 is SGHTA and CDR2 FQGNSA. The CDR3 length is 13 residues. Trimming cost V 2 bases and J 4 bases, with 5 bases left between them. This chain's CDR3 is CASSLTVNEKLFF. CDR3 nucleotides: TGTGCCAGCAGCTTAACGGTTAATGAAAAACTGTTTTTT.

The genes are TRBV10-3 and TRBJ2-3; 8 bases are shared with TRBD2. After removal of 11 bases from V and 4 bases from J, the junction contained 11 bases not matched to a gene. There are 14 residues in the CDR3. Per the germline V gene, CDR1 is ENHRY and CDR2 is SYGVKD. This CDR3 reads CAAGGGDGADTQYF. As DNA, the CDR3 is TGTGCCGCGGGAGGAGGGGATGGGGCAGATACGCAGTATTTT.